This T cell receptor (beta chain) stems from a study of blood T cell repertoires in COVID-19. This CDR3 comprises 16 residues. Germline V gene sequence: CDR1 LNHDA, CDR2 SQIVND (reference sequence). V trimming: 6 bases; J trimming: 5 bases; junction bases outside the gene matches: 10. Sequenced by immunoSEQ multiplex PCR; TCRdb stores in-frame clones only, minus some. The sample has more than 60,000 clones; about four fifths are singletons. This sequence originates from a man aged 50-60 years with acute or convalescent COVID-19. Input material: peripheral blood. The chain carries TRBV19 and TRBJ1-4; 9 bases fit TRBD1. CDR3 in amino acids: CASRWRDRDWNEKLFF. DNA of the CDR3: TGTGCCAGTAGATGGAGGGACAGGGATTGGAATGAAAAACTGTTTTTT.